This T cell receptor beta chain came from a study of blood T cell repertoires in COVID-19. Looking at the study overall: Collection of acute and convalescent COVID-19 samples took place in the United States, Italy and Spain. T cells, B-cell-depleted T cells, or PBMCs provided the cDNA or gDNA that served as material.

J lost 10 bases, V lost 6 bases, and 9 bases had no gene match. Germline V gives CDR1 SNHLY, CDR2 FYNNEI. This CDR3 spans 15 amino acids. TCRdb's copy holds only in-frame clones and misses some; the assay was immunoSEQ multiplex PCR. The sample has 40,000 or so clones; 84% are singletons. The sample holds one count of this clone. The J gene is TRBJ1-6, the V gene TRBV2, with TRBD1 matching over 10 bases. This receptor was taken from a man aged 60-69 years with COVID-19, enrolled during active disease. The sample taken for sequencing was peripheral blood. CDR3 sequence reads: CASSPRTGGYSPLHF. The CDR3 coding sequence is TGTGCCAGCAGCCCTAGGACAGGGGGATACTCACCCCTCCACTTT.